This T cell receptor beta chain is drawn from a study of patients and donors after allogeneic stem cell transplantation. V was clipped by 2 bases and J by 3 bases, with 8 bases between them. The CDR3 totals 14 residues. Via MiXCR, TCRdb re-called the RT-PCR reads, giving one row per CDR3 protein. The sample has about 200,000 distinct CDR3 sequences; 35% to 45% are singletons. Sequencing was done on a sample of blood, either unsorted or a sorted T cell fraction (not recorded which). The chain has TRBV12-3 or TRBV12-4 and TRBJ1-3; no reliable D call. This clonotype originated in a human donor who was either an allogeneic HSCT recipient or a stem cell or donor lymphocyte infusion donor (not recorded which). It is not recorded whose cells these are; they may come from a transplant donor. CDR3 bases: TGTGCCAGCAGTTTACGCAGGTTTGGAAACACCATATATTTT. Protein: CASSLRRFGNTIYF.